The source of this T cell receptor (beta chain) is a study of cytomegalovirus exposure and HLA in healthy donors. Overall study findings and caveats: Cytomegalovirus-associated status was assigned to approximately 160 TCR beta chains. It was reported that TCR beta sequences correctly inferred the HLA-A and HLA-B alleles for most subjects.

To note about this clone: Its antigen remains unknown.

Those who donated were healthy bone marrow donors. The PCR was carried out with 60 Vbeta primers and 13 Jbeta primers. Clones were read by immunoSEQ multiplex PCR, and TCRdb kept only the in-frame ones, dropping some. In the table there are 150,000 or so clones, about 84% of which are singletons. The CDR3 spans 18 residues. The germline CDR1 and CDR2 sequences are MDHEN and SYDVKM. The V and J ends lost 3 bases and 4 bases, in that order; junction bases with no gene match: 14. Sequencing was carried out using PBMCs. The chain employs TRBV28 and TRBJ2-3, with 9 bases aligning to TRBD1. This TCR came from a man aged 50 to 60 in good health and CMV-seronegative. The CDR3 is CASSFSNPGQGTSDTQYF. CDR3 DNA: TGTGCCAGCAGTTTCTCCAACCCGGGACAGGGTACTTCAGATACGCAGTATTTT. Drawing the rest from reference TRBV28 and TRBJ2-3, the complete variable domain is DVKVTQSSRYLVKRTGEKVFLECVQDMDHENMFWYRQDPGLGLRLIYFSYDVKMKEKGDIPEGYSVSREKKERFSLILESASTNQTSMYLCASSFSNPGQGTSDTQYFGPGTRLTVL.